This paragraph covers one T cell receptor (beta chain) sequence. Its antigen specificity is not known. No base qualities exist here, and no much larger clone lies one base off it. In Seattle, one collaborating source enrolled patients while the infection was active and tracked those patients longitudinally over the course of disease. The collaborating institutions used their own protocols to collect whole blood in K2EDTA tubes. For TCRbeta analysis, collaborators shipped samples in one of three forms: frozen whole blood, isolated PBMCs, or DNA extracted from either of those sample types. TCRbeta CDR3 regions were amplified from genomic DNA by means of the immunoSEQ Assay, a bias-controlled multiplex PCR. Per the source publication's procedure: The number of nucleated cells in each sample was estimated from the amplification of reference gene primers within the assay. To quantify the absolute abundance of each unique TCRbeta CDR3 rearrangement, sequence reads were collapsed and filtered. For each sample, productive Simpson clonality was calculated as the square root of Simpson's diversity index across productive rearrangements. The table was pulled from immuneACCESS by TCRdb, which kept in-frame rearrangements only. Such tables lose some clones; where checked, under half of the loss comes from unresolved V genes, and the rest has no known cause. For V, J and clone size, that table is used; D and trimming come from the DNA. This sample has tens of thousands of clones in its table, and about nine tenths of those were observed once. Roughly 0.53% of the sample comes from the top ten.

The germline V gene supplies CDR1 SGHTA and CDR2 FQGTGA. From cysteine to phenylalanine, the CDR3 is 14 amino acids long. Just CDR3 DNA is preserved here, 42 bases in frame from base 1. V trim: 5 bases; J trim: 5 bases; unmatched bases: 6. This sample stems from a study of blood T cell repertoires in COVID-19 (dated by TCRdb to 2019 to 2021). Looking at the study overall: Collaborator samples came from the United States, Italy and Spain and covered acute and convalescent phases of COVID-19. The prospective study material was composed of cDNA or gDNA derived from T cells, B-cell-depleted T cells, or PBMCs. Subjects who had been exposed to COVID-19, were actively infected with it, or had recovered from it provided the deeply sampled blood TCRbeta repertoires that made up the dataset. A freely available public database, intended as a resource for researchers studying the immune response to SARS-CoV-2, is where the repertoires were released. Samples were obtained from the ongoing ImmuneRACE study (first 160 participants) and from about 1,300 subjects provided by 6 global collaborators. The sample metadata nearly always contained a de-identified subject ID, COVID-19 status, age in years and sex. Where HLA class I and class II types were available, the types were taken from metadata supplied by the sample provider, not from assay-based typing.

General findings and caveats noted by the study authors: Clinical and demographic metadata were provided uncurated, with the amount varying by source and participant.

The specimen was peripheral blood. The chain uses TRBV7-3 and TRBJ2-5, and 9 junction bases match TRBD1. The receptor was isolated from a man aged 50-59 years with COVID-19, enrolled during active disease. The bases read TGTGCCAGCAGCCTACAGGGGGCTGGGGAGACCCAGTACTTC. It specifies CASSLQGAGETQYF.